The 23 T cell receptor beta chains reported below all come from one sample, sequenced in a study of blood T cell repertoires in COVID-19. TCRdb's table, derived via immunoSEQ multiplex PCR, lists solely in-frame clones and lacks some. The sample contains more than 200,000 clones, approximately 81% of which appear only once. The sequenced sample was peripheral blood. The receptors derive from a man aged 55 to 69 with acute or convalescent COVID-19.

The gene calls are TRBV5-5 and TRBJ1-1; D is perhaps TRBD1 (6 bases). This CDR3 region has 15 residues. Between the trimmed V and J ends, which lost 3 bases and 8 bases, there was a span of 20 bases. Looked up from germline, CDR1 is SGHKS and CDR2 is YYEKEE (reference sequence). The CDR3 spells CASSYTGKGLTEAFF. In DNA, the CDR3 is TGTGCCAGCAGCTATACAGGGAAGGGGCTAACCGAAGCTTTCTTT.

CDR3 residues: CASSEGRGGGNEQFF. CDR3 nucleotide sequence: TGCGCCAGCAGTGAGGGGCGGGGGGGAGGAAATGAGCAGTTCTTC. This chain uses TRBV10-2 with TRBJ2-1; the match to TRBD2 covers 9 bases. The V gene end was trimmed by 2 bases and the J gene end by 7 bases; junction bases not matched to a gene: 6. This CDR3 region has 15 residues. Germline CDR1 reads WSHSY; CDR2 reads SAAADI.

The chain recombines TRBV7-8 with TRBJ2-2, with 8 bases matching TRBD1. Germline values: CDR1 SGHVS, CDR2 FQNEAQ. The CDR3 runs to 15 residues. For the CDR3, the DNA is TGTGCATGGGGTAGCTGGACAGGGAGAACCGGGGAGCTGTTTTTT. This encodes CAWGSWTGRTGELFF.

This chain uses TRBV10-2 with TRBJ2-2, with 10 bases that match TRBD2. J was trimmed by 2 bases and V by 8 bases; bases with no gene match: 2. Germline-derived CDR1 and CDR2 are WSHSY and SAAADI. The CDR3 length is 14 residues. CDR3 amino acids: CASGTSANTGELFF. The CDR3 bases are TGCGCCAGCGGGACTAGCGCTAACACCGGGGAGCTGTTTTTT.

The chain carries TRBV18 and TRBJ2-5, with 9 bases aligning to TRBD1. The CDR3 extends over 14 amino acids. With 4 bases clipped from V and 4 bases from J, the junction kept 4 bases outside the gene matches. From germline, CDR1 is KGHSH and CDR2 LQKENI. Here the CDR3 DNA reads TGTGCCAGCTCACAACTGGACAGGGGAGAGACCCAGTACTTC. As protein: CASSQLDRGETQYF.

The chain couples TRBV3-1 (or the pseudogene TRBV3-2) to TRBJ2-5, with 11 bases aligning to TRBD2. Germline CDR1 reads LGHDT; CDR2 reads YNNKEL (reference sequence). The CDR3 has 15 amino acids. The V segment lost 4 bases and the J segment 4 bases; nucleotides outside the gene matches: 5. The CDR3 DNA is TGTGCCAGCAGCCCCGGACTAGCGGGTGGAGAGACCCAGTACTTC. Its translation is CASSPGLAGGETQYF.

The V call is TRBV7-3, the J call TRBJ2-7, with 7 bases that match TRBD1. With V trimmed by 5 bases and J by 5 bases, 9 bases remained unmatched. The CDR3 spans 14 residues. Germline loops: CDR1 SGHTA, CDR2 FQGTGA. In nucleotides, the CDR3 is TGTGCCAGCAGCCTATTCGGACAGGAAGACGAGCAGTACTTC. It translates to CASSLFGQEDEQYF.

V usage is TRBV18 and J usage is TRBJ2-7, with TRBD2 matching 10 bases. CDR1 and CDR2 from the germline V gene are KGHSH and LQKENI. Trimming took 2 bases from V and 6 from J; bases not matched to a gene: 10. CDR3 length equals 16 residues. The CDR3 here is CASSPELAGARGEQYF. In nucleotides, the CDR3 is TGTGCCAGCTCACCAGAGCTAGCGGGGGCCCGCGGCGAGCAGTACTTC.

The chain has TRBV7-9 and TRBJ1-1; D unresolved. V dropped 1 base and J dropped 1 base, with 10 bases sitting between them. Germline V lookup: CDR1 SEHNR, CDR2 FQNEAQ (reference sequence). The CDR3 sequence is 15 residues long. CDR3 amino acids: CASSLVRGRNTEAFF. In DNA, the CDR3 is TGTGCCAGCAGCTTAGTTCGGGGTAGGAACACTGAAGCTTTCTTT.

The chain joins TRBV5-1 to TRBJ1-2; 8 bases are shared with TRBD1. The CDR3 has 14 residues. Germline V lookup: CDR1 SGHRS, CDR2 YFSETQ. J lost 6 bases, V lost 0 bases, and 4 bases had no gene match. CDR3 loop: CASSLDRGVHGYTF. The CDR3 DNA sequence: TGCGCCAGCAGCTTGGACAGGGGGGTCCATGGCTACACCTTC.

In DNA form, the CDR3 reads TGTGCCAGCAGCTGGAATCCGGGACAGGGTTACAATGAGCAGTTCTTC. Translated: CASSWNPGQGYNEQFF. J is TRBJ2-1 and V is TRBV11-2; TRBD1 matches 9 bases. Germline CDR1 SGHAT, CDR2 FQNNGV. The ends lost 4 bases at V and 4 bases at J; junction bases unmatched: 8. The CDR3 loop spans 16 amino acids.

The J gene is TRBJ2-3, the V gene TRBV7-3, with a weak D call TRBD2 (6 bases). Germline V CDR1 and CDR2: SGHTA, FQGTGA. Trimming took 3 bases from V and 2 from J, leaving 9 bases between them. This CDR3 is built from 14 residues. The CDR3 protein is CASSFAGPTDTQYF. In DNA, the CDR3 is TGTGCCAGCAGCTTCGCGGGGCCCACAGATACGCAGTATTTT.

The chain uses TRBV29-1 and TRBJ2-7; TRBD1 matches at 9 bases. Per germline, CDR1 SQVTM and CDR2 ANQGSEA. This CDR3 is built from 13 residues. The J segment lost 3 bases and the V segment lost 6 bases, leaving 6 bases of the junction unmatched. CDR3 in amino acids: CSVGDRVDYEQYF. In DNA form, the CDR3 reads TGCAGCGTGGGGGACAGGGTGGACTACGAGCAGTACTTC.

The gene calls are TRBV7-2 and TRBJ2-3; TRBD2 aligns across 10 bases. V lost 1 base to trimming and J lost 5 bases; unmatched junction nucleotides: 0. The CDR3 sequence is 14 residues long. CDR1 SGHTA and CDR2 FQGNSA come from the germline V gene. CDR3 coding DNA: TGTGCCAGCAGCTTAGGACTAGCGGGAGATACGCAGTATTTT. Amino acids: CASSLGLAGDTQYF.

V is TRBV2 and J is TRBJ2-3; 12 bases align to TRBD2. V lost 7 bases and J lost 4; bases outside the gene matches: 6. Per germline, CDR1 SNHLY and CDR2 FYNNEI. The CDR3 extends over 15 amino acids. DNA of the CDR3: TGTGCCAGCAAAAGGACTAGCGGGAACTCAGATACGCAGTATTTT. Translation gives CASKRTSGNSDTQYF.

The chain employs TRBV29-1 and TRBJ2-1, with D maybe TRBD2 (6 bases). This CDR3 has 14 residues. The germline gives CDR1 SQVTM, CDR2 ANQGSEA. The ends were cut back, 4 bases at V and 5 bases at J, with 15 bases in the middle. The CDR3, as DNA: TGCAGCGTTGGGGGGGATGGCGGGCACAATGAGCAGTTCTTC. Residues: CSVGGDGGHNEQFF.

This clone appeared once. This chain joins TRBV4-1 and TRBJ2-7; 9 nucleotides match TRBD2. The CDR3 is 15 amino acids. CDR1 is MGHRA, CDR2 YSYEKL, per germline. V lost 1 base and J lost 3; bases outside the gene matches: 4. The CDR3 spells CASSQGTSAYYEQYF. CDR3 in DNA: TGCGCCAGCAGCCAAGGGACTAGCGCCTACTACGAGCAGTACTTC.

The genes are TRBV28 and TRBJ2-1; D gene ambiguous. The CDR3 has 14 residues. The V and J ends lost 2 bases and 6 bases respectively, with 11 bases between them. CDR1 is MDHEN, CDR2 SYDVKM, per germline. DNA for the CDR3: TGTGCCAGCAGTTTAGAGCGCCGCGTCAATGAGCAGTTCTTC. This gives the protein CASSLERRVNEQFF.

This chain uses TRBV5-1 with TRBJ2-5, with D unclear. The CDR3 extends over 16 amino acids. The V gene lost 0 bases and the J gene lost 2 bases, with 14 bases spanning the gap. From germline, CDR1 is SGHRS and CDR2 YFSETQ. CDR3 region: CASSLATGRTQETQYF. DNA for the CDR3: TGCGCCAGCAGCTTGGCAACGGGTAGAACACAAGAGACCCAGTACTTC.

This chain connects TRBV5-8 to TRBJ1-4; 12 nucleotides agree with TRBD1. The germline gives CDR1 SGHTS, CDR2 YDEGEE. This CDR3 has 18 residues. J lost 1 base, V lost 6 bases, and 10 bases had no gene match. Here the CDR3 DNA reads TGTGCCAGCATCTCCGGGACAGGGGGCAGGTTAACTAATGAAAAACTGTTTTTT. Amino acid sequence: CASISGTGGRLTNEKLFF.

This clone was detected a few times. J is TRBJ2-3 and V is TRBV19, with TRBD2 matching 7 bases. Germline V lookup: CDR1 LNHDA, CDR2 SQIVND (reference sequence). This CDR3 region has 12 residues. The trim removed 7 bases at V and 4 bases at J, leaving 2 bases unmatched. CDR3 sequence: CASNAGADTQYF. In DNA, the CDR3 is TGTGCCAGTAATGCGGGGGCAGATACGCAGTATTTT.

J is TRBJ2-7 and V is TRBV2; D not resolved. The CDR3 has 12 residues. Looked up from germline, CDR1 is SNHLY and CDR2 is FYNNEI. Trimming cost V 6 bases and J 5 bases, with 11 bases left between them. In DNA form, the CDR3 reads TGTGCCAGCAGCTTCGCCCAGAACGAGCAGTACTTC. It is translated as CASSFAQNEQYF.

The chain carries TRBV2 and TRBJ1-1, with D unresolved. The CDR3 runs to 12 residues. V lost 3 bases and J lost 8, with 10 bases in between. Germline CDR1 reads SNHLY; CDR2 reads FYNNEI. The CDR3 protein is CASSEVRREAFF. For the CDR3, the DNA is TGTGCCAGCAGTGAGGTTCGGAGGGAAGCTTTCTTT.